This TCR beta chain appears in the sequencing data of a study of T cell responses to AZD1222 COVID-19 vaccine. Study-wide points: Vaccine-associated CD4 TCRs ranged over spike, dominating at 160-218 and 743-854.

Pooled together were second doses at about 4 or about 12 weeks. The table lists this clone with a count of one. Its specificity is unknown. From germline, CDR1 is MDHEN and CDR2 SYDVKM. The CDR3 spans 17 residues. V lost 4 bases, J lost 11 bases, and 26 bases lay in between. Method: immunoSEQ multiplex PCR; TCRdb's copy keeps in-frame clones and lacks some. This table holds approximately 96,000 clones, 80% to 95% found once. The sequence was collected from an adult who received the AZD1222 COVID-19 vaccine. V is TRBV28 and J is TRBJ1-4; D perhaps matches TRBD1 (5 bases). This sample comprised peripheral blood, obtained 28 days after the second AZD1222 dose. Here the CDR3 reads CASSSPGTPISSQKLFF. CDR3 sequence (DNA): TGTGCCAGCAGTTCTCCCGGGACCCCCATTTCGTCCCAGAAACTGTTTTTT.